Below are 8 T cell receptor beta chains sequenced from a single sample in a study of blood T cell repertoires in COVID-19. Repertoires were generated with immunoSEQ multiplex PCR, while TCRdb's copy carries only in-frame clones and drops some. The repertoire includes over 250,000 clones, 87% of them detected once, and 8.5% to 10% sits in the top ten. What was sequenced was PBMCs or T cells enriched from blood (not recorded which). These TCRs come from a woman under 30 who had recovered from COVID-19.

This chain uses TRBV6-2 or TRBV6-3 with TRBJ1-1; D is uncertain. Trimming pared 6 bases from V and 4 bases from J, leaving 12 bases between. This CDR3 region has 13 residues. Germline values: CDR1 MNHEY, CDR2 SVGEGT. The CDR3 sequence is CASSLRTSTEAFF. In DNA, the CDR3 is TGTGCCAGCAGCCTCCGAACGAGCACTGAAGCTTTCTTT.

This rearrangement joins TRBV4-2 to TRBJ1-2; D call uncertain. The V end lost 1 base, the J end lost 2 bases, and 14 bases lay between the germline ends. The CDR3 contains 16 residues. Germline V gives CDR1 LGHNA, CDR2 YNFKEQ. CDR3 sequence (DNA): TGTGCCAGCAGCCAAGGTGCCAGTCAAACCAACTATGGCTACACCTTC. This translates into CASSQGASQTNYGYTF.

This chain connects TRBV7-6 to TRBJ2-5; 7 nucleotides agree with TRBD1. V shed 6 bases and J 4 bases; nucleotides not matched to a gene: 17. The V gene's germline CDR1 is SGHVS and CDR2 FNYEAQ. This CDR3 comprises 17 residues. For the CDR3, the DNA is TGTGCCAGCAGTTCCCGGACAGGCCAATCGGTCTTAGAGACCCAGTACTTC. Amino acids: CASSSRTGQSVLETQYF. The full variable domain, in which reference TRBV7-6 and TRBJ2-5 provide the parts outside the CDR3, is GAGVSQSPRYKVTKRGQDVALRCDPISGHVSLYWYRQALGQGPEFLTYFNYEAQQDKSGLPNDRFSAERPEGSISTLTIQRTEQRDSAMYRCASSSRTGQSVLETQYFGPGTRLLVL.

CDR3 sequence: CASSVVPGNALDGYTF. The CDR3 DNA is TGTGCCAGCAGCGTTGTCCCAGGGAACGCCTTAGATGGCTACACCTTC. The V call is TRBV9, the J call TRBJ1-2; maybe TRBD1 (5 bases). Germline CDR1 reads SGDLS; CDR2 reads YYNGEE. CDR3 length: 16 residues. V lost 2 bases to trimming and J lost 6 bases, with 20 bases between them.

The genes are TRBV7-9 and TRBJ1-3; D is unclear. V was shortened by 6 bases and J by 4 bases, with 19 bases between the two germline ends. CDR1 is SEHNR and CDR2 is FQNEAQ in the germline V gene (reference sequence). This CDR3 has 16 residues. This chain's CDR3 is CASSPSAGRAGNTIYF. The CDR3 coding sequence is TGTGCCAGCAGTCCCTCGGCGGGGAGAGCGGGAAACACCATATATTTT.

The CDR3 region has the DNA TGTGCCTGGAGACCACAGGAAGCCTACGAGCAGTACTTC. Residues: CAWRPQEAYEQYF. J is TRBJ2-7 and V is TRBV30, with D possibly TRBD1 on 5 matching bases. The CDR3 contains 13 residues. From germline, CDR1 is GTSNPN and CDR2 SVGIG (reference sequence). Trimming removed 3 bases from V and 2 bases from J, with 11 bases in between. Full variable domain (remainder filled in from reference TRBV30 and TRBJ2-7): SQTIHQWPATLVQPVGSPLSLECTVEGTSNPNLYWYRQAAGRGLQLLFYSVGIGQISSEVPQNLSASRPQDRQFILSSKKLLLSDSGFYLCAWRPQEAYEQYFGPGTRLTVT.

The CDR3 reads CASSQVSGNTIYF. Written as DNA, the CDR3 is TGCGCCAGCAGCCAAGTATCTGGAAACACCATATATTTT. The rearrangement joins TRBV4-1 to TRBJ1-3; unclear D gene. CDR1 MGHRA and CDR2 YSYEKL come from the germline V gene. This CDR3 has 13 residues. Trimming stripped 1 base from V and 1 base from J, with 2 bases between.

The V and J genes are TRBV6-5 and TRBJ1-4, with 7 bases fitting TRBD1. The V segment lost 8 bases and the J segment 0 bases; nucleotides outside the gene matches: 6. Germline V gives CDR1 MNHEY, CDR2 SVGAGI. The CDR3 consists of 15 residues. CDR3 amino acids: CASSGQYATNEKLFF. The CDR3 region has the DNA TGTGCCAGCTCGGGACAGTATGCAACTAATGAAAAACTGTTTTTT.